These 32 T cell receptor beta chains originate from one sample sequenced in a study of OX40 agonist ivuxolimab in advanced cancers. The repertoire was sequenced with immunoSEQ multiplex PCR; TCRdb's copy has only in-frame clones and lacks some. The sample yields around 67,000 clones, approximately 88% seen once. Sequences were derived from CD4+ or CD8+ T cells sorted from blood, sampled in a trial of the OX40 agonist ivuxolimab. Source of these receptors: an adult with an advanced solid tumor such as melanoma, head and neck, liver or kidney cancer.

The chain joins TRBV27 to TRBJ2-5, with a tentative D call TRBD1 (6 bases). The V gene lost 3 bases and the J gene lost 5 bases, with 13 bases spanning the gap. CDR3 length: 14 amino acids. Germline CDR1 is MNHEY and CDR2 is SMNVEV (reference sequence). The CDR3 sequence: CASSFLGAGETQYF. The CDR3 nucleotides are TGTGCCAGCAGTTTTTTGGGGGCTGGGGAGACCCAGTACTTC.

The chain recombines TRBV29-1 with TRBJ1-2, with a possible D match to TRBD1 (6 bases). Germline CDR1 SQVTM, CDR2 ANQGSEA. This CDR3 spans 16 amino acids. The V end lost 5 bases, the J end lost 8 bases, and 27 bases lay between the germline ends. For the CDR3, the DNA is TGCAGCGTTAGATCAGCAGTGGGCAGGGGACAAGGGGGCTACACCTTC. Amino acids: CSVRSAVGRGQGGYTF.

For the CDR3, the DNA is TGTGCCAGCTCACTAAAAGGGGGCTGGACCCAGGCGGAGTACTTC. It translates to CASSLKGGWTQAEYF. The V and J genes are TRBV18 and TRBJ2-7; 7 bases map to TRBD1. The CDR3 extends over 15 amino acids. The germline CDR1 and CDR2 sequences are KGHSH and LQKENI. V was pared by 4 bases and J by 11 bases, with 17 bases of the junction left unmatched.

Here the CDR3 reads CAISRQGAPTGELFF. The CDR3 coding sequence is TGTGCCATCAGCAGACAGGGGGCGCCCACCGGGGAGCTGTTTTTT. This chain uses TRBV10-3 with TRBJ2-2; 10 nucleotides match TRBD1. The length of the CDR3 is 15 residues. V shed 6 bases and J 4 bases; nucleotides not matched to a gene: 5. Germline-derived CDR1 and CDR2 are ENHRY and SYGVKD.

In nucleotides, the CDR3 is TGCGCCAGCAGCCAAGAAGGGACAGTGAACACTGAAGCTTTCTTT. It yields the protein CASSQEGTVNTEAFF. The chain employs TRBV4-1 and TRBJ1-1, with 7 bases matching TRBD1. The CDR3 is made up of 15 amino acids. J was trimmed by 0 bases and V by 0 bases; bases with no gene match: 1. The V gene's germline CDR1 is MGHRA and CDR2 YSYEKL.

The chain recombines TRBV10-3 with TRBJ2-1; D not certain. The CDR3 length is 12 residues. CDR1 and CDR2 from the germline V gene are ENHRY and SYGVKD. Trimming stripped 3 bases from V and 9 bases from J, with 9 bases between. CDR3 sequence reads: CAISDRTVEQFF. The CDR3 region has the DNA TGTGCCATCAGTGACAGGACCGTTGAGCAGTTCTTC.

This chain links TRBV6-5 with TRBJ2-7; D unresolved. Germline V gene lookup returns CDR1 MNHEY and CDR2 SVGAGI. The CDR3 consists of 14 residues. Trimming shortened V by 2 bases and J by 2 bases, and 10 bases separated the two germline ends. Here the CDR3 DNA reads TGTGCCAGCAGTTACGGCCGTCTGGCCTACGAGCAGTACTTC. This encodes CASSYGRLAYEQYF.

The chain is built from TRBV6-6 and TRBJ2-3; D might be TRBD2 (6 bases). Germline V CDR1 and CDR2: MNHNY, SVGAGI (reference sequence). V was trimmed by 4 bases and J by 1 base, leaving 15 bases between them. The CDR3 spans 16 residues. DNA of the CDR3: TGTGCCAGCAGTTCCGCGATCCCGGGGGGCACAGATACGCAGTATTTT. Encoded protein: CASSSAIPGGTDTQYF.

The chain uses TRBV6-4 and TRBJ2-7; D gene unclear. This CDR3 spans 14 amino acids. Germline CDR1 MRHNA, CDR2 SNTAGT. The V and J ends lost 9 bases and 2 bases respectively, with 17 bases between them. The CDR3 sequence is CASETEPPTYEQYF. DNA for the CDR3: TGTGCCAGTGAGACGGAACCCCCGACCTACGAGCAGTACTTC.

The chain joins TRBV10-3 to TRBJ1-5; D is possibly TRBD1 (6 bases). Germline CDR1 is ENHRY and CDR2 is SYGVKD. The CDR3 totals 16 residues. The V end lost 10 bases, the J end lost 5 bases, and 24 bases lay between the germline ends. CDR3 bases: TGTGCCACTGGAGGTGGGGGGCGGGGAGGCTATCAGCCCCAGCATTTT. Translation gives CATGGGGRGGYQPQHF.

This chain uses TRBV9 with TRBJ2-2; 11 bases align to TRBD2. The CDR3 totals 17 residues. Trimming removed 0 bases from V and 5 bases from J; junction bases left unmatched: 6. Per germline, CDR1 SGDLS and CDR2 YYNGEE. The CDR3 is CASSVELAGVGTGELFF. The CDR3 DNA reads as TGTGCCAGCAGCGTAGAACTAGCGGGAGTAGGTACCGGGGAGCTGTTTTTT.

The rearrangement uses TRBV7-3 and TRBJ2-1, with 7 positions matching TRBD1. CDR3 size: 15 residues. Germline V gene lookup returns CDR1 SGHTA and CDR2 FQGTGA. J lost 7 bases, V lost 2 bases, and 8 bases had no gene match. The CDR3 here is CASSLSAGGKNEQFF. In nucleotides, the CDR3 is TGTGCCAGCAGCTTATCCGCAGGGGGAAAGAATGAGCAGTTCTTC.

The J gene is TRBJ1-1, the V gene TRBV30; 7 nucleotides line up with TRBD1. With 2 bases clipped from V and 10 bases from J, the junction kept 10 bases outside the gene matches. Per the germline V gene, CDR1 is GTSNPN and CDR2 is SVGIG (reference sequence). This CDR3 spans 13 amino acids. As DNA, the CDR3 is TGTGCCTGGAGTCTCTCGGGACAGCAGGCAGCTTTCTTT. It codes for CAWSLSGQQAAFF.

The chain is built from TRBV6-5 and TRBJ2-7; 7 bases are shared with TRBD1. There are 15 residues in the CDR3. J gave up 2 bases and V 5 bases, and 9 bases lay outside the gene matches. Looked up from germline, CDR1 is MNHEY and CDR2 is SVGAGI. The CDR3 nucleotides read TGTGCCAGCAGTGTGACAGGGCTTGCTCCCTACGAGCAGTACTTC. Its translation: CASSVTGLAPYEQYF.

The rearrangement joins TRBV7-9 to TRBJ2-7; 7 bases map to TRBD2. The germline CDR1 and CDR2 sequences are SEHNR and FQNEAQ (reference sequence). This CDR3 has 14 residues. The V segment lost 5 bases and the J segment 2 bases; nucleotides outside the gene matches: 6. The chain's CDR3 is CASSDGRITYEQYF. CDR3 bases: TGTGCCAGCAGCGACGGGAGGATAACCTACGAGCAGTACTTC.

The chain employs TRBV7-9 and TRBJ1-2, with 8 bases identical to TRBD1. V shed 3 bases, J shed 7 bases, and the junction held 7 bases outside the gene matches. The CDR3 has 14 residues. Germline CDR1 and CDR2: SEHNR and FQNEAQ (reference sequence). The CDR3 DNA follows: TGTGCCAGCAGCTTCGGACAGGGCAGGAGTGGCTACACCTTC. It specifies CASSFGQGRSGYTF. The full variable domain, rest sourced from reference TRBV7-9 and TRBJ1-2, is DTGVSQNPRHKITKRGQNVTFRCDPISEHNRLYWYRQTLGQGPEFLTYFQNEAQLEKSRLLSDRFSAERPKGSFSTLEIQRTEQGDSAMYLCASSFGQGRSGYTFGSGTRLTVV.

The chain couples TRBV6-5 to TRBJ1-1, with TRBD1 identical over 8 bases. V gave up 6 bases and J gave up 4 bases; unmatched junction bases: 7. Per germline, CDR1 MNHEY and CDR2 SVGAGI. This CDR3 has 14 amino acids. CDR3 protein: CASRSRGRGTEAFF. CDR3 in DNA: TGTGCCAGCAGGAGCAGGGGGCGAGGCACTGAAGCTTTCTTT.

The chain carries TRBV7-2 and TRBJ2-1; possible D gene TRBD1, 6 bases. In germline, CDR1 is SGHTA, CDR2 FQGNSA. The CDR3 contains 14 residues. V was clipped by 7 bases and J by 4 bases, with 14 bases between them. The CDR3, as DNA: TGTGCCAGCACCGGGACACCCGGTTACAATGAGCAGTTCTTC. Translated, it gives CASTGTPGYNEQFF.

The rearrangement joins TRBV5-1 to TRBJ2-5; D uncertain. With 1 base removed from V and 5 bases from J, the gap between germline ends came to 6 bases. In germline, CDR1 is SGHRS, CDR2 YFSETQ. CDR3 length equals 12 residues. CDR3 loop: CASSLTQETQYF. In nucleotides, the CDR3 is TGCGCCAGCAGCTTGACCCAGGAGACCCAGTACTTC.

Points on this clone: An end of the junction does not agree with germline; a read error may underlie this. The J gene is TRBJ1-3, the V gene TRBV5-1, with 8 bases aligning to TRBD1. CDR1 and CDR2 (germline): SGHRS, YFSETQ. This CDR3 has 16 residues. CDR3 DNA: TGCGTCAGCAGCTTGAGCTGGACAGGGAAAGGAAACACCATATATTTT. It translates to CVSSLSWTGKGNTIYF.

The rearrangement uses TRBV7-9 and TRBJ1-4, with a weak D call TRBD1 (6 bases). V was pared by 5 bases and J by 4 bases, with 11 bases between. Per the germline V gene, CDR1 is SEHNR and CDR2 is FQNEAQ (reference sequence). The CDR3 is 14 residues long. The DNA of the CDR3 is TGTGCCAGCAGCCCGACAGGAGGTAATGAAAAACTGTTTTTT. It yields the protein CASSPTGGNEKLFF.

The chain employs TRBV7-3 and TRBJ2-1; the match to TRBD2 covers 8 bases. Germline V CDR1 and CDR2: SGHTA, FQGTGA. There are 16 residues in the CDR3. With V trimmed by 5 bases and J by 2 bases, 8 bases remained unmatched. The CDR3 nucleotides are TGTGCCAGCAGCCCAAGACTCGGGAGGGCCTACAATGAGCAGTTCTTC. Protein: CASSPRLGRAYNEQFF.

The chain employs TRBV27 and TRBJ1-5, with no clear D. Looked up from germline, CDR1 is MNHEY and CDR2 is SMNVEV (reference sequence). Trimming shortened V by 4 bases and J by 4 bases, and 11 bases separated the two germline ends. This CDR3 contains 14 residues. This chain's CDR3 is CASSSWAGNQPQHF. DNA of the CDR3: TGTGCCAGCAGTTCATGGGCAGGTAATCAGCCCCAGCATTTT.

The table lists this clone with a few counts. The rearrangement links TRBV4-2 to TRBJ2-7, with D perhaps assigned TRBD1 or TRBD2 (5 bases each). The germline CDR1 and CDR2 sequences are LGHNA and YNFKEQ. There are 14 residues in the CDR3. Trimming left V 0 bases short and J 3 bases short, with 9 bases between. The CDR3 is CASSQDWDRYEQYF. The CDR3 DNA sequence: TGTGCCAGCAGCCAAGATTGGGACCGCTACGAGCAGTACTTC.

The chain employs TRBV2 and TRBJ1-1, with no clear D. The CDR3 is 12 residues long. Trimming shortened V by 6 bases and J by 1 base, and 6 bases separated the two germline ends. Germline CDR1 is SNHLY and CDR2 is FYNNEI. CDR3 nucleotides: TGTGCCAGCAGAACACAGAACACTGAAGCTTTCTTT. Protein product: CASRTQNTEAFF.

V usage is TRBV11-1 and J usage is TRBJ2-2; D gene unclear. The CDR3 has 17 amino acids. Trimming left V 0 bases short and J 2 bases short, with 13 bases between. Germline-derived CDR1 and CDR2 are SGHAT and FQDESV (reference sequence). Written as DNA, the CDR3 is TGTGCCAGCAGCTTAGCGAAGGGTAAACCCAACACCGGGGAGCTGTTTTTT. Encoded protein: CASSLAKGKPNTGELFF.

This rearrangement joins TRBV6-5 to TRBJ1-1; D unclear. Germline CDR1 MNHEY, CDR2 SVGAGI. This CDR3 region has 15 residues. V was clipped by 10 bases and J by 5 bases, with 23 bases between them. The CDR3 reads CATRTGPRAGTEAFF. DNA for the CDR3: TGTGCCACCCGAACCGGGCCCCGAGCCGGAACTGAAGCTTTCTTT.

V is TRBV7-3 and J is TRBJ2-4; TRBD1 matches at 10 bases. The germline gives CDR1 SGHTA, CDR2 FQGTGA. The CDR3 runs 15 residues. With V trimmed by 9 bases and J by 8 bases, 13 bases remained unmatched. CDR3 sequence reads: CASAETGGSSYIQYF. CDR3 nucleotide sequence: TGTGCCAGTGCCGAGACAGGGGGCTCGTCATACATTCAGTACTTC. The variable domain in full, completed from reference TRBV7-3 and TRBJ2-4, reads GAGVSQTPSNKVTEKGKYVELRCDPISGHTALYWYRQSLGQGPEFLIYFQGTGAADDSGLPNDRFFAVRPEGSVSTLKIQRTERGDSAVYLCASAETGGSSYIQYFGAGTRLSVL.

This clone was counted only a few times. The V and J genes are TRBV7-2 and TRBJ1-5; D unresolved. The germline V gene has CDR1 SGHTA and CDR2 FQGNSA. V was cut by 1 base and J by 7 bases, with 8 bases left in between. CDR3 length equals 13 residues. The DNA for the CDR3 is TGTGCCAGCAGCTTAGAGCTGGACCAGCCCCAGCATTTT. Encoded protein: CASSLELDQPQHF.

This chain uses TRBV2 with TRBJ1-6; 9 nucleotides line up with TRBD1. J gave up 10 bases and V 6 bases, and 4 bases lay outside the gene matches. The CDR3 extends over 13 amino acids. Germline CDR1 SNHLY, CDR2 FYNNEI. In nucleotides, the CDR3 is TGTGCCAGCAGGGGACAGGGCGGGTCACCCCTCCACTTT. As protein: CASRGQGGSPLHF.

The rearrangement links TRBV20-1 to TRBJ2-7; weak D call: TRBD2 (6 bases). The V end was cut by 6 bases, the J end by 6 bases, with 12 bases between. This CDR3 has 11 amino acids. Per germline, CDR1 DFQATT and CDR2 SNEGSKA (reference sequence). The CDR3 DNA reads TGCAGTGCCCGGCGGGACCCCGAGCAGTACTTC. Its translation is CSARRDPEQYF.

This chain links TRBV4-3 with TRBJ2-7; D unresolved. The germline V gene has CDR1 LGHNA and CDR2 YSLEER. The CDR3 totals 16 residues. Trimming removed 0 bases at V and 0 bases at J, with 12 bases between. CDR3 amino acids: CASSQDRRQDSYEQYF. The DNA for the CDR3 is TGCGCCAGCAGCCAAGATCGTAGGCAGGACTCCTACGAGCAGTACTTC.